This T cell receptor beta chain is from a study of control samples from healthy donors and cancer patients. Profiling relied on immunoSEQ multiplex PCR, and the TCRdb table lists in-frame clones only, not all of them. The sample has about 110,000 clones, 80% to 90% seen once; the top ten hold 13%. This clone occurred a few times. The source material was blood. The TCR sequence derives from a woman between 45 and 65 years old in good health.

CDR3 DNA sequence: TGTGCCAGCAGCCTAGACAGGGTATCACGGTCACCCCTCCACTTT. The encoded protein is CASSLDRVSRSPLHF. The gene calls are TRBV7-2 and TRBJ1-6, with 7 positions matching TRBD1. After removal of 5 bases from V and 10 bases from J, the junction contained 11 bases not matched to a gene. The CDR3 sequence is 15 residues long. CDR1 SGHTA and CDR2 FQGNSA come from the germline V gene.